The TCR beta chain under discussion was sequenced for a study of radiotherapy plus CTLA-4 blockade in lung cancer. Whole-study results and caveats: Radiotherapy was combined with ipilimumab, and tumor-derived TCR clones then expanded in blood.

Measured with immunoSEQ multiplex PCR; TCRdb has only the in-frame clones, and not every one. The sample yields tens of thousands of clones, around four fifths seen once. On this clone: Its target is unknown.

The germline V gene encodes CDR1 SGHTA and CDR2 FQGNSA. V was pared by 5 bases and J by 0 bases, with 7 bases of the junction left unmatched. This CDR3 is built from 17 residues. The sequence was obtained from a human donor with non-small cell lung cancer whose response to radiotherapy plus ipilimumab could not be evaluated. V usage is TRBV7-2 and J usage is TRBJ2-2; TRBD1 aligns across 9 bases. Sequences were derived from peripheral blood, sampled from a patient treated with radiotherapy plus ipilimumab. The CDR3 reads CASSPTRQGANTGELFF. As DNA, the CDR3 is TGTGCCAGCAGCCCTACCAGACAGGGGGCGAACACCGGGGAGCTGTTTTTT. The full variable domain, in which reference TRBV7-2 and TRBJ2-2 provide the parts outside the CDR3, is GAGVSQSPSNKVTEKGKDVELRCDPISGHTALYWYRQSLGQGLEFLIYFQGNSAPDKSGLPSDRFSAERTGGSVSTLTIQRTQQEDSAVYLCASSPTRQGANTGELFFGEGSRLTVL.